This T cell receptor beta chain stems from a study of T cells in tumors after PD-1 blockade. Across the whole study: Treatment was either pembrolizumab 200 mg every 3 weeks or cemiplimab 350 mg every 2 weeks. A subset received ongoing vismodegib 150 mg daily alongside anti-PD-1 therapy.

Tumor or blood genomic DNA was sequenced, with inputs of about 600 ng to 6,004 ng. With V trimmed by 5 bases and J by 1 base, 8 bases remained unmatched. The CDR3 spans 15 residues. Per germline, CDR1 MDHEN and CDR2 SYDVKM. Using immunoSEQ multiplex PCR, the repertoire was profiled, and TCRdb retains in-frame clones only, with some absent. The table shows about 33,000 clones, with approximately 78% occurring only once. The chain recombines TRBV28 with TRBJ2-7; 7 bases are a match to TRBD1. This receptor was identified in a human donor with basal cell carcinoma. This specimen was PBMCs, taken before anti-PD-1 treatment. The CDR3 loop is CASSGDGTASYEQYF. The CDR3 DNA reads as TGTGCCAGCAGTGGCGACGGGACAGCATCCTACGAGCAGTACTTC.